This T cell receptor beta chain originates from a study of blood T cell repertoires in COVID-19. Study overall: T cells, B-cell-depleted T cells, or PBMCs provided the cDNA or gDNA that served as material.

Assay used: immunoSEQ multiplex PCR; TCRdb lists only in-frame clones, some missing. The repertoire has 250,000 to 300,000 clones, 80% to 90% of them found once; the top ten carry approximately 2%. Study members were between 18 and 89 years old and lived in some 22 US regions. Grouping used clinical history reported by participants in a survey and questionnaire. Recovered status applied to Cohort 3 donors who had two consecutive negative PCRs. It also applied to those with clearance or with symptom resolution. This CDR3 contains 14 residues. V was clipped by 5 bases and J by 7 bases; unmatched bases: 9. CDR1 and CDR2 (germline): LNHDA, SQIVND (reference sequence).

Sequenced material: PBMCs or T cells enriched from blood (not recorded which). This receptor was identified in a woman aged 45-65 years who had recovered from COVID-19. The rearrangement uses TRBV19 and TRBJ1-2; 8 nucleotides agree with TRBD1. The CDR3 reads CASSASTTGGGYTF. In DNA, the CDR3 is TGTGCCAGTAGTGCCTCTACTACAGGGGGTGGCTACACCTTC.